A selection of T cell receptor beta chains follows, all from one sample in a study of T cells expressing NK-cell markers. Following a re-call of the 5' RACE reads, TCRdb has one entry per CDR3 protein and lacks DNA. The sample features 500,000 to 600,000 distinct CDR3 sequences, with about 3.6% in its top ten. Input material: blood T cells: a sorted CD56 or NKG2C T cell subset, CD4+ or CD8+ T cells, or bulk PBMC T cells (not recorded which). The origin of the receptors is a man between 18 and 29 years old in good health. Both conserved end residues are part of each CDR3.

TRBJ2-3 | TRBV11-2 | CASSQRMGPKLDTQYF
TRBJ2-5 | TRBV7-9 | CASSPKRAPLGETQYF
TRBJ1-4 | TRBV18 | CASSPFGTSTNEKLFF
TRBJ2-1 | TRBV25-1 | CASSESLKNEQFF
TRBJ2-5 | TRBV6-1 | CASSWAFQETQYF
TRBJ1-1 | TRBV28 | CASSFFLGIQAFF
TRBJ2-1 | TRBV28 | CASNSRERVFF
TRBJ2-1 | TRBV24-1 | CATSDPTSGGSEEEQFF
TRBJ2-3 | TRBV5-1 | CASSLPGTKTDTQYF
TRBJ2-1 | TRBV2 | CASIGLSGQGFAYNEQFF
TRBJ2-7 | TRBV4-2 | CASSRARDQTYEQYF
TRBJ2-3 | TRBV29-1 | CSVEVGGTDTDTQYF
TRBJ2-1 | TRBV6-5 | CASSHDRSGGGYNEQFF
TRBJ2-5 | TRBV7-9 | CASSFITGGEETQYF
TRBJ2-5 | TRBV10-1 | CASSVSSGSRETQYF
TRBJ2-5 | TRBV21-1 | CASSKGLGAETQYF
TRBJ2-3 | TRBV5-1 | CASRGATFTDTQYF
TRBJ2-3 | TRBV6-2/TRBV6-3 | CASSTGGRQYF
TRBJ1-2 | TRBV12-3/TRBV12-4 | CASSPRTAGNYGYTF
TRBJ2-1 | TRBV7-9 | CASSLAFPSRFNEQFF
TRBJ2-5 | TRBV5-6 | CASSLLTGTAETQYF
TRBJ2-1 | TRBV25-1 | CASRQTGAINEQFF
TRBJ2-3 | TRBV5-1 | CASSPGVPDTQYF
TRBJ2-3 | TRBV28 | CASRSSGSGEDTQYF
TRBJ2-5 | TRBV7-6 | CASSPSGLETQYF
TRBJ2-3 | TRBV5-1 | CASSPPRTGDTDTQYF
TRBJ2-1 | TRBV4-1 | CASSHQLGTYNEQFF
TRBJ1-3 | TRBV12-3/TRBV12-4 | CASNTALGSGNTIYF
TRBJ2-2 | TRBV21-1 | CASSRYNGENTGELFF
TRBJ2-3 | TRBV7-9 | CASSLLKGLTDTQYF
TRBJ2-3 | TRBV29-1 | CSVEALAGGTDTQYF
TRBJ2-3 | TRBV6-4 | CASRGQGDTDTQYF
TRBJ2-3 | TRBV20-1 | CSPRTGTDTQYF
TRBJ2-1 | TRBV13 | CASSLLAETFYNEQFF
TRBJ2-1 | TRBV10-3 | CASVGGARNEQFF
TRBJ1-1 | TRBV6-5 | CASSPTRTANTEAFF
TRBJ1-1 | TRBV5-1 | CASSLRRKAFF
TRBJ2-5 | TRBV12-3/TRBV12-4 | CASSLEVGTGNGETQYF
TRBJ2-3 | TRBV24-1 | CATSDFSGLAEPSTDTQYF
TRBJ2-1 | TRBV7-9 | CASSLLIGTRAYEQFF
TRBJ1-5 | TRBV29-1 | CSATEGLSNQPQHF
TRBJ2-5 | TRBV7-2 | CASSAAVLASQETQYF
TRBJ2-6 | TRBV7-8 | CASSLGDGSRSGANVLTF
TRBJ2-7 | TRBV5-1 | CASSLGRGRESYEQYF
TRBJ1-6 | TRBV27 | CASSRGRNSPLHF
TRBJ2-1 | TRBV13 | CASSSTASGRSLEGNEQFF
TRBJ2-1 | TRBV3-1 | CASSPGTSGRSSYNEQFF
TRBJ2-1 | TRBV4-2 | CASSQDDARAYNEQFF
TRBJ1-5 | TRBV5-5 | CASSSTGEQPQHF
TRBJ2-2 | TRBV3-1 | CASSPTLLARSTGELFF
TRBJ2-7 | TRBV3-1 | CASTPVGEDEQYF